The entry that follows covers one T cell receptor (beta chain) sequence. These data originate in a study of blood T cells in healthy people across ages. Every donor gave 8.5 to 10 milliliters of peripheral blood. A second PCR of 7 to 11 cycles used a sample-barcoded 5' primer and a J-beta primer mix. Any given sample supplied a minimum of 2.5 million CDR3-containing paired-end reads. TCRdb called the 5' RACE reads again in MiXCR, with one record for every CDR3 protein. The sample lists roughly 720,000 distinct CDR3 sequences; about 55% were seen once. This CDR3 is built from 16 residues. Germline lookup yields CDR1 KGHSH and CDR2 LQKENI. V shed 3 bases and J 1 base; nucleotides not matched to a gene: 7.

The sequenced material came from blood. This TCR was sampled from a man older than 75 in good health. The V call is TRBV18, the J call TRBJ1-2, with 8 nucleotides matching TRBD1. In DNA, the CDR3 is TGTGCCAGCTCACCTACTACTGGACAGGGTAACTATGGCTACACCTTC. Its translation is CASSPTTGQGNYGYTF.